This T cell receptor beta chain was captured by sequencing in a study of immune evolution from preneoplasia to lung adenocarcinoma. A note on this clone: The antigen is not known.

Findings and caveats of the study: Later-stage lesions seemingly showed higher T cell density and diversity than normal lung.

Looked up from germline, CDR1 is MDHEN and CDR2 is SYDVKM. The CDR3 is made up of 14 amino acids. J was trimmed by 3 bases and V by 5 bases; bases with no gene match: 4. The data were produced by immunoSEQ multiplex PCR, yet TCRdb's version contains in-frame clones alone and is incomplete. The data contain several thousand clones, around four fifths of them singletons. The specimen sequenced was FFPE minimally invasive lung adenocarcinoma tissue. This chain connects TRBV28 to TRBJ1-5, with TRBD1 matching over 7 bases. This clonotype was sampled from a donor at least 70 years old with lung adenocarcinoma. This chain's CDR3 is CASSPDRYNQPQHF. The CDR3, as DNA: TGTGCCAGCAGTCCGGACAGGTACAATCAGCCCCAGCATTTT.